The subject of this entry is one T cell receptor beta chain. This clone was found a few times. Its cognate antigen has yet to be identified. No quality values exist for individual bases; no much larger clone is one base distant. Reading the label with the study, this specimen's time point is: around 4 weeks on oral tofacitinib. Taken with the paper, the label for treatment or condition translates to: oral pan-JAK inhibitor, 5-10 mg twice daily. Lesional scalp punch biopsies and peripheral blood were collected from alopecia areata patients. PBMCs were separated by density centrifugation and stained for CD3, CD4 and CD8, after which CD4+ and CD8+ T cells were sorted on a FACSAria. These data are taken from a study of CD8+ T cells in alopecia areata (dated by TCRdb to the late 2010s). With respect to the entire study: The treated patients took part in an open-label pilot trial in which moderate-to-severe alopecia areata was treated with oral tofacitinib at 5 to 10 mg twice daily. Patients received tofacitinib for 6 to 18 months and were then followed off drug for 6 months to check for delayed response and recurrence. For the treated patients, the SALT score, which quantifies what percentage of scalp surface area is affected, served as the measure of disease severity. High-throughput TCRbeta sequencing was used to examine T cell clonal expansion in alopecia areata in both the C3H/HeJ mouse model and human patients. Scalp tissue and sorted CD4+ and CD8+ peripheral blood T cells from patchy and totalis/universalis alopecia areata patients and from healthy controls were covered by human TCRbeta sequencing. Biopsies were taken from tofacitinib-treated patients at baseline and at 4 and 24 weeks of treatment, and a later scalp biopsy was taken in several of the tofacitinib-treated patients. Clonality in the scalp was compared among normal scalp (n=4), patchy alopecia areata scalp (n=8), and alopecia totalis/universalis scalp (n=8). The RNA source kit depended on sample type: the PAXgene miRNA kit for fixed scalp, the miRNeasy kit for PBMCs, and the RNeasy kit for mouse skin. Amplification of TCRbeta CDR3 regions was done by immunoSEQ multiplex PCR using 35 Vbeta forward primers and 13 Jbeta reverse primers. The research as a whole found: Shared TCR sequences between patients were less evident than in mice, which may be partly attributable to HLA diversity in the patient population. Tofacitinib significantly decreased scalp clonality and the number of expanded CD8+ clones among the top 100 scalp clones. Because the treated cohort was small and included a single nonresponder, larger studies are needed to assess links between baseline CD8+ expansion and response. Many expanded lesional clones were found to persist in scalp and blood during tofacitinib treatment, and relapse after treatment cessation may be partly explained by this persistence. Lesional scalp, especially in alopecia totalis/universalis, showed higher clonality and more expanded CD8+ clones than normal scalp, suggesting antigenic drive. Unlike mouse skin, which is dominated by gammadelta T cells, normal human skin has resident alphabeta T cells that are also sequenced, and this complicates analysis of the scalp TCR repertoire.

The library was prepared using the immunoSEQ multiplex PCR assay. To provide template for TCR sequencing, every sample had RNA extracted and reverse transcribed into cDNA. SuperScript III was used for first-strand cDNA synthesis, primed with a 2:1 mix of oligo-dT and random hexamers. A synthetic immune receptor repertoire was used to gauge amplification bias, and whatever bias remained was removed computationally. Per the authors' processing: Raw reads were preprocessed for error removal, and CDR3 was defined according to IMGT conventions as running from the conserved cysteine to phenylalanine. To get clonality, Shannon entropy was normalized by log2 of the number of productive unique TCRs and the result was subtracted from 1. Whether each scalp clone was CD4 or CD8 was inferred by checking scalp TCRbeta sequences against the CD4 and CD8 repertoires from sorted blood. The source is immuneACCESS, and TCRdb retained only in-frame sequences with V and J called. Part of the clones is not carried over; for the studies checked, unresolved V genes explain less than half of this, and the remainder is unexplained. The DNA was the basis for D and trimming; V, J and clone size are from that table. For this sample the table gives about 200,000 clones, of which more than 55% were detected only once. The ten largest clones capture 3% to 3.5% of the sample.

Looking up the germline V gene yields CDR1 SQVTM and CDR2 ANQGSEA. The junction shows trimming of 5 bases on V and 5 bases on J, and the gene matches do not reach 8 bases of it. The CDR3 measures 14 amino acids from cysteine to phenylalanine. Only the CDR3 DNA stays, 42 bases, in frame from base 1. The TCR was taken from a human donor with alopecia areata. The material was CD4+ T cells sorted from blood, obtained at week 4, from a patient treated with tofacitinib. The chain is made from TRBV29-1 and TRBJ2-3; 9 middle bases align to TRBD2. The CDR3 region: CSVRSSGAGDTQYF. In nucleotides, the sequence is TGCAGCGTTAGGTCTAGCGGGGCCGGAGATACGCAGTATTTT.